The clone carrying this T cell receptor (beta chain) came up many times. TCRdb recomputed calls from the RACE reads with MiXCR, one row per CDR3 protein. The sample records 300,000 to 400,000 distinct CDR3 sequences, roughly 4.6% being singletons. The data derive from a study of human T cells and chemical hapten exposure. At the level of the study: Sensitization applied 2% DPC to 2 cm by 2 cm of upper inner arm skin.

The CDR3 consists of 11 residues. V was pared by 4 bases and J by 5 bases, with 7 bases between. Looked up from germline, CDR1 is DFQATT and CDR2 is SNEGSKA (reference sequence). Noted time point: pre-sensitization, week 0. Specified treatment: therapeutic diphenylcyclopropenone sensitization with weekly scalp DPC. Blood draws came before every patch-test application. This sample comprised whole blood, obtained in connection with sensitization to the hapten diphenylcyclopropenone (DPC). This clonotype was sampled from a woman in her forties or fifties with alopecia areata. Some clones in this sample may be carry-over from other donors' samples. The rearrangement joins TRBV20-1 to TRBJ2-3, with D possibly being TRBD2 (5 bases). CDR3 nucleotide sequence: TGCAGTGCTATCGCGGGAGATACGCAGTATTTT. It is translated as CSAIAGDTQYF.